This TCR beta chain was sequenced for a study of shared clonotypes between healthy human individuals. Points from the study as a whole: In this cohort, only blood was sampled, and tissue repertoires likely differ. Clonotype sharing among donors was thought likely to change with sequencing depth.

This clone has a single count. Its antigen is as yet unknown. Each subset's genomic DNA was split evenly across several immunoSEQ plates. The authors sequenced unsorted PBMC DNA on ten immunoSEQ deep assay plates. The data were produced by immunoSEQ multiplex PCR, yet TCRdb's version contains in-frame clones alone and is incomplete. The profile shows around 500,000 clones, roughly 80% of them singletons. CDR1 is SEHNR and CDR2 is FQNEAQ in the germline V gene (reference sequence). Trimming shortened V by 1 base and J by 14 bases, and 15 bases separated the two germline ends. This CDR3 is built from 13 residues.

The V call is TRBV7-9, the J call TRBJ2-1, with D possibly being TRBD1 or TRBD2 (5 bases each). The specimen was PBMCs. The source of this sequence is a woman aged 35 to 49 in good health. Some clones in this sample may be carry-over from other donors' samples. CDR3 nucleotide sequence: TGTGCCAGCAGCTTAGTGAGGGGCGAAGGGGAGTTCTTC. Encoded protein: CASSLVRGEGEFF. The full variable domain, rest sourced from reference TRBV7-9 and TRBJ2-1, is DTGVSQNPRHKITKRGQNVTFRCDPISEHNRLYWYRQTLGQGPEFLTYFQNEAQLEKSRLLSDRFSAERPKGSFSTLEIQRTEQGDSAMYLCASSLVRGEGEFFGPGTRLTVL.